These T cell receptor beta chains were read from a single sample in a study of neoadjuvant nivolumab and ipilimumab in lung cancer. Only in-frame clones appear in the TCRdb table, and some are missing; sequencing was by immunoSEQ multiplex PCR. The data hold fewer than 40,000 clones, with 80% to 90% observed a single time. Specimen: peripheral blood, collected before neoadjuvant nivolumab, alone or with ipilimumab. The receptor set was obtained from an adult with non-small cell lung cancer. The CDR3 runs from the conserved cysteine through the conserved F or W. D genes are given only for firm matches. The size field is filled for only some rows; it gives once, few, many or a size class.

>NA|NA|TRBV7-2|TRBJ1-5
CASSLDADQPQHF
TGTGCCAGCAGCTTAGATGCAGACCAGCCCCAGCATTTT
>once|NA|TRBV2|TRBJ1-1
CASRTSGQYNTEAFF
TGTGCCAGCAGAACCTCGGGACAATATAACACTGAAGCTTTCTTT
>NA|NA|TRBV6-6|TRBJ2-2
CASSPRAKANTGELFF
TGTGCCAGCAGCCCCAGGGCAAAGGCGAACACCGGGGAGCTGTTTTTT
>NA|NA|TRBV9|TRBJ2-5
CASSVAEETQYF
TGTGCCAGCAGCGTAGCGGAAGAGACCCAGTACTTC
>NA|NA|TRBV18|TRBJ2-1
CASSQRTGGLAFNEQFF
TGTGCCAGCTCACAAAGGACAGGGGGACTAGCCTTCAATGAGCAGTTCTTC
>once|TRBD2|TRBV5-1|TRBJ2-3
CASSLGDSGLVDTQYF
TGCGCCAGCAGCTTGGGGGATAGCGGGTTGGTGGATACGCAGTATTTT
>NA|NA|TRBV19|TRBJ2-7
CASSQVHTSSYEQYF
TGTGCCAGTAGTCAGGTCCATACGAGTTCCTACGAGCAGTACTTC
>NA|NA|TRBV27|TRBJ2-7
CASSLNPPYEQYF
TGTGCCAGCAGTTTGAACCCTCCCTACGAGCAGTACTTC
>NA|NA|TRBV30|TRBJ1-4
CAWKLGRGGEKLFF
TGTGCCTGGAAGTTGGGCAGGGGCGGTGAAAAACTGTTTTTT
>once|TRBD2|TRBV7-3|TRBJ2-7
CASSLEGLAGAEQYF
TGTGCCAGCAGCTTAGAAGGGCTAGCGGGAGCCGAGCAGTACTTC
>few|NA|TRBV28|TRBJ2-5
CASSLYLGEETQYF
TGTGCCAGCAGTCTCTATTTAGGGGAAGAGACCCAGTACTTC
>once|NA|TRBV30|TRBJ1-1
CAWSATRDEAFF
TGTGCCTGGAGTGCGACGAGGGATGAAGCTTTCTTT
>once|TRBD1|TRBV7-2|TRBJ1-2
CASSPGQGGYGYTF
TGTGCCAGCAGCCCGGGACAGGGAGGCTATGGCTACACCTTC
>NA|NA|TRBV5-8|TRBJ1-5
CASSLEGRGPQHF
TGTGCCAGCAGCTTGGAGGGTAGGGGGCCCCAGCATTTT
>NA|TRBD2|TRBV11-2|TRBJ2-1
CASSLRSGGRTSYNEQFF
TGTGCCAGCAGCTTAAGGTCCGGCGGGAGGACTTCCTACAATGAGCAGTTCTTC
>NA|NA|TRBV30|TRBJ1-5
CAWSVPRGFQPQHF
TGTGCCTGGAGTGTACCGCGGGGATTTCAGCCCCAGCATTTT
>NA|NA|TRBV14|TRBJ2-7
CASSQRTFPYEQYF
TGTGCCAGCAGCCAAAGGACTTTCCCCTACGAGCAGTACTTC
>NA|TRBD2|TRBV10-3|TRBJ2-7
CAIRSGRDSYEQYF
TGTGCCATCAGAAGCGGGAGGGACTCCTACGAGCAGTACTTC
>NA|TRBD2|TRBV7-9|TRBJ2-3
CASSFSWTSIDTQYF
TGTGCCAGCAGCTTCTCATGGACTAGCATAGATACGCAGTATTTT
>NA|NA|TRBV7-8|TRBJ2-1
CASRGGGEQFF
TGTGCCAGCAGAGGAGGTGGAGAGCAGTTCTTC
>NA|NA|TRBV7-9|TRBJ1-1
CASSLDDGSVRATTEAFF
TGTGCCAGCAGCTTAGACGACGGGAGCGTCAGGGCGACCACTGAAGCTTTCTTT
>NA|NA|TRBV6-6|TRBJ1-5
CASSYAGDQPQHF
TGTGCCAGCAGTTACGCAGGGGATCAGCCCCAGCATTTT
>NA|TRBD2|TRBV11-1|TRBJ2-1
CASSLGTSGNNEQFF
TGTGCCAGCAGCTTAGGGACTAGCGGTAACAATGAGCAGTTCTTC
>NA|NA|TRBV6-1|TRBJ2-1
CASRTGSSYNEQFF
TGTGCCAGCAGGACGGGGAGCTCCTACAATGAGCAGTTCTTC
>NA|TRBD1|TRBV5-1|TRBJ2-7
CASSYDGTGGTGQYF
TGCGCCAGCAGCTACGACGGGACAGGGGGCACGGGGCAGTACTTC
>NA|TRBD1|TRBV7-8|TRBJ1-2
CASSLTLQGAYGYTF
TGTGCCAGCAGCTTAACCCTACAGGGGGCCTATGGCTACACCTTC
>NA|TRBD2|TRBV30|TRBJ2-1
CAWMGTSVGEQFF
TGTGCCTGGATGGGGACTAGCGTCGGTGAGCAGTTCTTC
>NA|TRBD2|TRBV19|TRBJ2-1
CASRRLAGVREQFF
TGTGCCAGTAGGCGGCTAGCGGGAGTTCGGGAGCAGTTCTTC
>NA|NA|TRBV2|TRBJ1-2
CASSETYGYTF
TGTGCCAGCAGTGAGACATATGGCTACACCTTC
>few|NA|TRBV11-2|TRBJ2-1
CASSLVLNEQFF
TGTGCCAGCAGCTTAGTTTTGAATGAGCAGTTCTTC
>NA|NA|TRBV6-5|TRBJ1-2
CASSYSMEPIQGYTF
TGTGCCAGCAGTTACTCGATGGAACCTATTCAGGGCTACACCTTC
>once|TRBD1|TRBV30|TRBJ2-7
CAGQKDRDAYEQYF
TGTGCCGGCCAAAAGGACAGGGACGCCTACGAGCAGTACTTC
>NA|NA|TRBV7-9|TRBJ2-3
CASSLAGGAFTDTQYF
TGTGCCAGCAGCTTAGCAGGCGGTGCTTTCACAGATACGCAGTATTTT
>NA|TRBD1|TRBV9|TRBJ2-1
CASSETGGPYNEQFF
TGTGCCAGCAGCGAAACAGGGGGCCCTTACAATGAGCAGTTCTTC
>NA|NA|TRBV27|TRBJ2-7
CASSPGTVAYEQYF
TGTGCCAGCAGCCCAGGTACTGTGGCCTACGAGCAGTACTTC
>NA|NA|TRBV5-1|TRBJ1-3
CASSLTSAFNSGNTIYF
TGCGCCAGCAGCTTGACGTCAGCCTTTAACTCTGGAAACACCATATATTTT
>NA|TRBD2|TRBV7-9|TRBJ2-1
CASSPRGTSGINEQFF
TGTGCCAGCAGCCCGAGAGGGACTAGCGGGATCAATGAGCAGTTCTTC
>NA|TRBD2|TRBV7-8|TRBJ2-3
CASSIRTSGSLTDTQYF
TGTGCCAGCAGCATTAGGACTAGCGGGAGTCTCACAGATACGCAGTATTTT
>NA|TRBD1|TRBV7-8|TRBJ2-7
CASSPHRDRSYEQYF
TGTGCCAGCAGCCCACATAGGGACAGGTCATACGAGCAGTACTTC
>NA|NA|TRBV5-1|TRBJ2-3
CASSLEGRGADTQYF
TGCGCCAGCAGCTTGGAGGGTAGGGGAGCAGATACGCAGTATTTT
>NA|NA|TRBV11-2|TRBJ2-5
CASSLPGGGETQYF
TGTGCCAGCAGCCTCCCGGGGGGCGGGGAGACCCAGTACTTC
>NA|NA|TRBV4-2|TRBJ1-2
CASSQGAGDDGYTF
TGTGCCAGCAGCCAAGGGGCAGGGGATGATGGCTACACCTTC
>once|NA|TRBV27|TRBJ1-5
CASSLSLGVGQPQHF
TGTGCCAGCAGTTTATCGTTAGGGGTTGGCCAGCCCCAGCATTTT
>NA|TRBD2|TRBV10-2|TRBJ2-1
CASRMGLAGADEQFF
TGCGCCAGCAGAATGGGACTAGCGGGAGCGGATGAGCAGTTCTTC
>NA|NA|TRBV30|TRBJ2-6
CAWRSGANVLTF
TGTGCCTGGAGGTCTGGGGCCAACGTCCTGACTTTC
>NA|TRBD2|TRBV5-1|TRBJ2-5
CASSLAGGEETQYF
TGCGCCAGCAGTTTAGCGGGAGGGGAGGAGACCCAGTACTTC
>NA|NA|TRBV9|TRBJ2-3
CASSVVGTSTDTQYF
TGTGCCAGCAGCGTAGTGGGTACGAGCACAGATACGCAGTATTTT
>NA|TRBD1|TRBV5-6|TRBJ1-2
CASSLDQGAFNYGYTF
TGTGCCAGCAGCTTGGACCAGGGGGCCTTTAACTATGGCTACACCTTC
>NA|TRBD2|TRBV4-3|TRBJ2-2
CASSRGTSGWVGELFF
TGCGCCAGCAGCCGCGGGACTAGCGGGTGGGTAGGGGAGCTGTTTTTT
>NA|TRBD1|TRBV5-1|TRBJ2-7
CASSLGSTGAGEQYF
TGCGCCAGCAGCTTGGGCTCGACAGGGGCGGGGGAGCAGTACTTC
>once|TRBD1|TRBV9|TRBJ2-2
CASSMDRGTTGELFF
TGTGCCAGCAGCATGGACAGGGGAACGACCGGGGAGCTGTTTTTT
>NA|NA|TRBV5-4|TRBJ2-4
CASSLAGAKNIQYF
TGTGCCAGCAGCTTGGCTGGAGCCAAAAACATTCAGTACTTC
>NA|NA|TRBV9|TRBJ1-2
CASSVEGTPANYGYTF
TGTGCCAGCAGCGTAGAGGGTACTCCTGCTAACTATGGCTACACCTTC
>once|NA|TRBV11-2|TRBJ2-1
CASSPGAENNEQFF
TGTGCCAGCAGCCCAGGCGCGGAAAACAATGAGCAGTTCTTC
>NA|NA|TRBV2|TRBJ2-7
CASSRSAAYEQYF
TGTGCCAGCAGTCGGTCGGCAGCCTACGAGCAGTACTTC
>NA|TRBD2|TRBV6-6|TRBJ2-1
CASSSGRDYEQFF
TGTGCCAGCAGTAGCGGGAGAGACTATGAGCAGTTCTTC